A selection of T cell receptor beta chains follows, all from one sample in a study of blood T cells in healthy people across ages. TCRdb re-called the 5' RACE reads through MiXCR, storing one row per CDR3 protein. The sample lists some 800,000 distinct CDR3 sequences, 20% to 25% seen once, with approximately 3.7% in the top ten. These records were also assigned to another study, of T cells of mothers and their children.

The source material was blood. Receptors originate from a boy under 18 in good health. CDR3s include the opening cysteine and the closing phenylalanine or tryptophan. The D gene is left open where the match is weak. Expanded clones are given a class, and other clones once, few, many or no size at all.

clone_size: NA
j_call: TRBJ1-1
d_call: NA
v_call: TRBV20-1
cdr3_nt: TGCAGTGCTACGTATAGCGTTTACACTGAAGCTTTCTTT
cdr3_aa: CSATYSVYTEAFF

clone_size: NA
j_call: TRBJ2-1
d_call: TRBD2
v_call: TRBV5-4
cdr3_nt: TGTGCCAGCAGCCAGTGGGCGGGGGGGAGTGAGCAGTTCTTC
cdr3_aa: CASSQWAGGSEQFF

clone_size: many
j_call: TRBJ1-5
d_call: TRBD1
v_call: TRBV28
cdr3_nt: TGTGCCAGCAGCAGGGGGGGCGTCGGCAATCAGCCCCAGCATTTT
cdr3_aa: CASSRGGVGNQPQHF

clone_size: few
j_call: TRBJ2-7
d_call: NA
v_call: TRBV5-4
cdr3_nt: TGTGCCAGCAGCCCGGGGACATCGACCTACGAGCAGTACTTC
cdr3_aa: CASSPGTSTYEQYF

clone_size: NA
j_call: TRBJ1-1
d_call: TRBD1
v_call: TRBV18
cdr3_nt: TGTGCCAGCTCACCTAACAGGGGGCTTGACACTGAAGCTTTCTTT
cdr3_aa: CASSPNRGLDTEAFF

clone_size: few
j_call: TRBJ2-5
d_call: NA
v_call: TRBV5-1
cdr3_nt: TGCGCCAGCAGCTCGGAAAGGCCAGAAGAGACCCAGTACTTC
cdr3_aa: CASSSERPEETQYF

clone_size: NA
j_call: TRBJ1-1
d_call: TRBD1
v_call: TRBV6-5
cdr3_nt: TGTGCCAGCAGTTATCGCGGACAGGTCAACACTGAAGCTTTCTTT
cdr3_aa: CASSYRGQVNTEAFF

clone_size: few
j_call: TRBJ2-5
d_call: NA
v_call: TRBV5-1
cdr3_nt: TGCGCCAGCAGCTCAACGGGGACCGCCGGCGAGACCCAGTACTTC
cdr3_aa: CASSSTGTAGETQYF

clone_size: NA
j_call: TRBJ2-7
d_call: NA
v_call: TRBV7-8
cdr3_nt: TGTGCCAGCAGCTTTTACGGGAGCTCCTACGAGCAGTACTTC
cdr3_aa: CASSFYGSSYEQYF

clone_size: NA
j_call: TRBJ1-2
d_call: TRBD1
v_call: TRBV3-1
cdr3_nt: TGTGCCAGCAGCCAAGTCCGGACAGGGGACTATGGCTACACCTTC
cdr3_aa: CASSQVRTGDYGYTF

clone_size: few
j_call: TRBJ2-3
d_call: NA
v_call: TRBV28
cdr3_nt: TGTGCCAGCGCTCCTTTAGGGGGGAGAAGCACAGATACGCAGTATTTT
cdr3_aa: CASAPLGGRSTDTQYF

clone_size: few
j_call: TRBJ2-5
d_call: TRBD1
v_call: TRBV29-1
cdr3_nt: TGCAGCGTTGAAGAACAGGGGGTCGCCTTC
cdr3_aa: CSVEEQGVAF

clone_size: few
j_call: TRBJ2-3
d_call: TRBD2
v_call: TRBV5-1
cdr3_nt: TGCGCCAGCAGCTTGGGGACTAGCGGGGTTACGCAGTATTTT
cdr3_aa: CASSLGTSGVTQYF

clone_size: few
j_call: TRBJ1-1
d_call: NA
v_call: TRBV29-1
cdr3_nt: TGCAGCGCTACCCGAGTGGCAGGGAGGGTGAACACTGAAGCTTTCTTT
cdr3_aa: CSATRVAGRVNTEAFF

clone_size: NA
j_call: TRBJ2-1
d_call: NA
v_call: TRBV7-9
cdr3_nt: TGTGCCAGCAGCTTCCCCCCGTTTCTGAACTTC
cdr3_aa: CASSFPPFLNF

clone_size: NA
j_call: TRBJ2-5
d_call: TRBD1
v_call: TRBV29-1
cdr3_nt: TGCAGCGTTGAAGAGCCGACAGGGGAGGAGACCCAGTACTTC
cdr3_aa: CSVEEPTGEETQYF

clone_size: once
j_call: TRBJ2-5
d_call: NA
v_call: TRBV6-6
cdr3_nt: TGTGCCAGCAGTTACCTGCCGGAACAAGAGACCCAGTACTTC
cdr3_aa: CASSYLPEQETQYF

clone_size: NA
j_call: TRBJ2-5
d_call: TRBD2
v_call: TRBV29-1
cdr3_nt: TGCAGCGTCGCGTATGGGACTAGCGGTCCCCAAGAGACCCAGTACTTC
cdr3_aa: CSVAYGTSGPQETQYF

clone_size: NA
j_call: TRBJ2-4
d_call: NA
v_call: TRBV18
cdr3_nt: TGTGCCAGCTCACCGGTGGTAGCCAAAAACATTCAGTACTTC
cdr3_aa: CASSPVVAKNIQYF

clone_size: NA
j_call: TRBJ2-1
d_call: TRBD2
v_call: TRBV29-1
cdr3_nt: TGCAGCGTTCTGGCGGGAGGGTCCAATGAGCAGTTCTTC
cdr3_aa: CSVLAGGSNEQFF

clone_size: many
j_call: TRBJ2-6
d_call: NA
v_call: TRBV6-2/TRBV6-3
cdr3_nt: TGTGCCAGCAGTTACGACTCTGGGGCCAACGTCCTGACTTTC
cdr3_aa: CASSYDSGANVLTF

clone_size: NA
j_call: TRBJ1-4
d_call: NA
v_call: TRBV12-3/TRBV12-4
cdr3_nt: TGTGCCAGCAGTCCAGGGGCGGCTAATGAAAAACTGCTTTTT
cdr3_aa: CASSPGAANEKLLF

clone_size: few
j_call: TRBJ2-7
d_call: NA
v_call: TRBV10-3
cdr3_nt: TGTGCCATCAGTGAGTCCCACGAGCAGTACTTC
cdr3_aa: CAISESHEQYF

clone_size: NA
j_call: TRBJ1-2
d_call: NA
v_call: TRBV3-1
cdr3_nt: TGTGCCAGCAGCCAAGGGGGCGACTACACCTTC
cdr3_aa: CASSQGGDYTF

clone_size: few
j_call: TRBJ1-2
d_call: TRBD1
v_call: TRBV18
cdr3_nt: TGTGCCAGCTCTCAAACCCGACAGGGGATGAACTATGGCTACACCTTC
cdr3_aa: CASSQTRQGMNYGYTF

clone_size: many
j_call: TRBJ2-1
d_call: NA
v_call: TRBV29-1
cdr3_nt: TGCAGCGTACAGGGTGCCGGGAATGAGCAGTTCTTC
cdr3_aa: CSVQGAGNEQFF

clone_size: NA
j_call: TRBJ2-7
d_call: NA
v_call: TRBV15
cdr3_nt: TGTGCCACCAGCAGAGATGGTTACGAGCAGTACTTC
cdr3_aa: CATSRDGYEQYF

clone_size: NA
j_call: TRBJ1-1
d_call: NA
v_call: TRBV20-1
cdr3_nt: TGCAGTGCTAGAGACCCAAACAAGGACATGAACACTGAAGCTTTCTTT
cdr3_aa: CSARDPNKDMNTEAFF

clone_size: NA
j_call: TRBJ2-1
d_call: NA
v_call: TRBV6-2/TRBV6-3
cdr3_nt: TGTGCCAGCAGTTTTCAGGCAGGGAGGCGTGAGCAGTTCTTC
cdr3_aa: CASSFQAGRREQFF

clone_size: few
j_call: TRBJ1-4
d_call: TRBD1
v_call: TRBV11-1
cdr3_nt: TGTGCCAGCAGCTTCGGACAGGGAAAGATTGAAAAACTGTTTTTT
cdr3_aa: CASSFGQGKIEKLFF

clone_size: NA
j_call: TRBJ2-5
d_call: TRBD2
v_call: TRBV2
cdr3_nt: TGTGCCAGCAGCGGCGGGAGGGGGCAAGAGACCCAGTACTTC
cdr3_aa: CASSGGRGQETQYF

clone_size: few
j_call: TRBJ1-4
d_call: TRBD1
v_call: TRBV4-3
cdr3_nt: TGCGCCAGCAGCACAGGGGGCGGCCAGGGTGAAAAACTGTTTTTT
cdr3_aa: CASSTGGGQGEKLFF

clone_size: NA
j_call: TRBJ1-1
d_call: TRBD1
v_call: TRBV5-1
cdr3_nt: TGCGCCAGCACGGGTGGACAGGGGGCAATGAACACTGAAGCTTTCTTT
cdr3_aa: CASTGGQGAMNTEAFF

clone_size: NA
j_call: TRBJ2-7
d_call: NA
v_call: TRBV20-1
cdr3_nt: TGCAGTGCTAGAGATAGGCAGGGGACGCCCTACGAGCAGTACTTC
cdr3_aa: CSARDRQGTPYEQYF

clone_size: NA
j_call: TRBJ1-2
d_call: NA
v_call: TRBV28
cdr3_nt: TGTGCCAGCAGTTTAGAAAGGGTGTTAGGTGGCTACACCTTC
cdr3_aa: CASSLERVLGGYTF

clone_size: NA
j_call: TRBJ2-7
d_call: NA
v_call: TRBV28
cdr3_nt: TGTGCCAGCAGTTTATTTGGGGGGCCTAACTCCTACGAGCAGTACTTC
cdr3_aa: CASSLFGGPNSYEQYF

clone_size: NA
j_call: TRBJ2-2
d_call: NA
v_call: TRBV7-2
cdr3_nt: TGTGCCAGCAGACCCTACCAGGGAATAGGGTCCGGGGAGCTGTTTTTT
cdr3_aa: CASRPYQGIGSGELFF

clone_size: few
j_call: TRBJ2-6
d_call: NA
v_call: TRBV29-1
cdr3_nt: TGCAGCGTCCATGTAGGGGTCCAAGGTGCCAACGTCCTGACTTTC
cdr3_aa: CSVHVGVQGANVLTF

clone_size: NA
j_call: TRBJ1-1
d_call: NA
v_call: TRBV28
cdr3_nt: TGTGCCAGCAGTTTATATGTAGGGAGCATGAACACTGAAGCTTTCTTT
cdr3_aa: CASSLYVGSMNTEAFF

clone_size: many
j_call: TRBJ2-4
d_call: TRBD1
v_call: TRBV3-1
cdr3_nt: TGTGCCAGCAGCCCGGACAGGGGGGGTCTAGCCAAAAACATTCAGTACTTC
cdr3_aa: CASSPDRGGLAKNIQYF

clone_size: NA
j_call: TRBJ2-4
d_call: TRBD1
v_call: TRBV29-1
cdr3_nt: TGCAGCGTTGTGTTCCACGACAGGGCTCCAGCCAAAAACATTCAGTACTTC
cdr3_aa: CSVVFHDRAPAKNIQYF

clone_size: few
j_call: TRBJ1-5
d_call: NA
v_call: TRBV12-3/TRBV12-4
cdr3_nt: TGTGCCAGCAGCCCGCGCGGGGTGGAGGGAAATCAGCCCCAGCATTTT
cdr3_aa: CASSPRGVEGNQPQHF

clone_size: NA
j_call: TRBJ1-5
d_call: NA
v_call: TRBV2
cdr3_nt: TGTGCCAGCTCCCGGGAGGGGATTAGCAATCAGCCCCAGCATTTT
cdr3_aa: CASSREGISNQPQHF

clone_size: few
j_call: TRBJ2-3
d_call: NA
v_call: TRBV20-1
cdr3_nt: TGCAGTGCTACGGGGGCCACAGATACGCAGTATTTT
cdr3_aa: CSATGATDTQYF

clone_size: few
j_call: TRBJ2-7
d_call: NA
v_call: TRBV7-9
cdr3_nt: TGTGCCAGCAGGTCCTTAGGGGATTACTCCTACGAGCAGTACTTC
cdr3_aa: CASRSLGDYSYEQYF

clone_size: many
j_call: TRBJ2-5
d_call: NA
v_call: TRBV7-7
cdr3_nt: TGTGCTAGCAGCTTAGTGAGGGAAGAGACCCAGTACTTC
cdr3_aa: CASSLVREETQYF

clone_size: few
j_call: TRBJ1-1
d_call: NA
v_call: TRBV7-2
cdr3_nt: TGTGCCAGCAGCTTGGCCGTTGGAGGGATGTGGACTGAAGCTTTCTTT
cdr3_aa: CASSLAVGGMWTEAFF

clone_size: few
j_call: TRBJ2-7
d_call: TRBD1
v_call: TRBV28
cdr3_nt: TGTGCCAGCAGTTTATACTGGGACAGATCCCCAGACGAGCAGTACTTC
cdr3_aa: CASSLYWDRSPDEQYF

clone_size: NA
j_call: TRBJ2-3
d_call: TRBD2
v_call: TRBV2
cdr3_nt: TGTGCCAGCGAGACGGCGGGAGTGGTCGATACGCAGTATTTT
cdr3_aa: CASETAGVVDTQYF

clone_size: few
j_call: TRBJ2-5
d_call: NA
v_call: TRBV20-1
cdr3_nt: TGCAGTGCTTCATCTCTCGGGACACCCTTATCGGAGACCCAGTACTTC
cdr3_aa: CSASSLGTPLSETQYF

clone_size: few
j_call: TRBJ1-4
d_call: NA
v_call: TRBV20-1
cdr3_nt: TGCAGTGCTAGAGATCCGGGGACTGAAAAACTGTTTTTT
cdr3_aa: CSARDPGTEKLFF

clone_size: few
j_call: TRBJ2-1
d_call: NA
v_call: TRBV20-1
cdr3_nt: TGCAGTGCTAGAGATCTGAGCTCCTACAATGAGCAGTTCTTC
cdr3_aa: CSARDLSSYNEQFF

clone_size: NA
j_call: TRBJ2-3
d_call: NA
v_call: TRBV29-1
cdr3_nt: TGCAGCGGCCACAGGGAGGATACGCAGTATTTT
cdr3_aa: CSGHREDTQYF

clone_size: NA
j_call: TRBJ1-1
d_call: NA
v_call: TRBV3-1
cdr3_nt: TGTGCCAGCAGCCAAGATCACACCCAAGAGAACACTGAAGCTTTCTTT
cdr3_aa: CASSQDHTQENTEAFF

clone_size: many
j_call: TRBJ2-7
d_call: NA
v_call: TRBV7-9
cdr3_nt: TGTGCCAGCAGCTTAGGCTCAGGATACTACGAGCAGTACTTC
cdr3_aa: CASSLGSGYYEQYF

clone_size: NA
j_call: TRBJ2-5
d_call: NA
v_call: TRBV28
cdr3_nt: TGTGCCAGCACCACGGGGTCCCTAGCCCAAGAGACCCAGTACTTC
cdr3_aa: CASTTGSLAQETQYF

clone_size: NA
j_call: TRBJ2-1
d_call: TRBD2
v_call: TRBV6-6
cdr3_nt: TGTGCCAGCAGTTACTCGCATAGCGGGATTTTCAATGAGCAGTTCTTC
cdr3_aa: CASSYSHSGIFNEQFF

clone_size: NA
j_call: TRBJ1-6
d_call: NA
v_call: TRBV6-5
cdr3_nt: TGTGCCAGCAGTTGCAGAAATTCACCCCTCCACTTT
cdr3_aa: CASSCRNSPLHF

clone_size: NA
j_call: TRBJ2-1
d_call: TRBD1
v_call: TRBV28
cdr3_nt: TGTGCCAGCAGAGGACAGGAGTACAATGAGCAGTTCTTC
cdr3_aa: CASRGQEYNEQFF

clone_size: NA
j_call: TRBJ1-2
d_call: NA
v_call: TRBV28
cdr3_nt: TGTGCCAGCAGTTTGAACGTTGAGTATGGCTACACCTTC
cdr3_aa: CASSLNVEYGYTF